The sequence of this T cell receptor beta chain was determined in a study of blood T cell repertoires in COVID-19. Enrolled during active infection, Seattle patients were then followed longitudinally. Sequencing was performed with immunoSEQ multiplex PCR; in TCRdb, only in-frame clones are kept and a portion is missing. The repertoire holds 150,000 to 200,000 clones, roughly 87% seen once, with 6.5% to 8.5% in the top ten. This receptor was taken from a woman aged 65 to 85 with COVID-19, enrolled during active disease. Sample: peripheral blood.

CDR3 in amino acids: CASKGGQSPNTEAFF. CDR3 DNA: TGTGCCAGCAAGGGGGGACAGTCACCTAACACTGAAGCTTTCTTT. The V call is TRBV6-5, the J call TRBJ1-1; 7 nucleotides match TRBD1. Unmatched junction bases numbered 10, after V lost 7 bases and J lost 2 bases. The CDR3 totals 15 residues. Germline V gene sequence: CDR1 MNHEY, CDR2 SVGAGI.